One T cell receptor (beta chain) is described in this entry. It may be a read error: a sequence one base away is much more abundant. The ends were cut back, 5 bases at V and 2 bases at J, with 13 bases in the middle. This CDR3 contains 14 residues. Germline CDR1 LGHDT, CDR2 YNNKEL (reference sequence). This entry is derived from a study of T cells after yellow fever vaccination. It was through 5'RACE template switching that TCR cDNA was made, with a universal primer site and UMIs added. TCRdb passed the 5' RACE reads through MiXCR, listing each CDR3 protein once. The profile shows approximately 140,000 distinct CDR3 sequences, over 7% of them singletons.

The chain combines TRBV3-1 with TRBJ2-7; a possible D gene is TRBD2 (5 bases). The sequence came from a man younger than 45 who received the YFV17D yellow fever vaccine. The source material was CD4+ T cells sorted from PBMCs, sampled 5 days after the yellow fever booster vaccination. CDR3 nucleotide sequence: TGTGCCAGCAGCATCGTTAGGGAGACCTACGAGCAGTACTTC. This encodes CASSIVRETYEQYF.